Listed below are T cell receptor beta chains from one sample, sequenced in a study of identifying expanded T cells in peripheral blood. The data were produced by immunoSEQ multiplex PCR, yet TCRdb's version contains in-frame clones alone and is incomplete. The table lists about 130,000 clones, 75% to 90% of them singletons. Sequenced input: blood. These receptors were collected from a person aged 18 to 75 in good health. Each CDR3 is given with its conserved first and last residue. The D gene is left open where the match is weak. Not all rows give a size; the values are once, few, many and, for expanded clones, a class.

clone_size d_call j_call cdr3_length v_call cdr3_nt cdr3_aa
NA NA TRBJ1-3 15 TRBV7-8 TGTGCCAGCAGCGGGGGTAGAGACTCTGGAAACACCATATATTTT CASSGGRDSGNTIYF
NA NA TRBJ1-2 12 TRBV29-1 TGCAGCGTTGAAAAGGGGGACTATGGCTACACCTTC CSVEKGDYGYTF
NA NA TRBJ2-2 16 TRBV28 TGTGCCAGCAGTTTGTCTGGGGCGAGGGGCACCGGGGAGCTGTTTTTT CASSLSGARGTGELFF
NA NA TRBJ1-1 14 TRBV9 TGTGCCAGCAGCACTTCAACGGGGTTCACTGAAGCTTTCTTT CASSTSTGFTEAFF
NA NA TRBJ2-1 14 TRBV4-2 TGTGCCAGCAGCCAACGTCCAAATAACAATGAGCAGTTCTTC CASSQRPNNNEQFF
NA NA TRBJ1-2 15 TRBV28 TGTGCCAGCAGTTCCGGTGGGGGGCGCGGCTATGGCTACACCTTC CASSSGGGRGYGYTF
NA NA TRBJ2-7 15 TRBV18 TGTGCCAGCTCATCCGACAGATCAATTTCCTACGAGCAGTACTTC CASSSDRSISYEQYF
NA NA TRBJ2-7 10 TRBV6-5 TGTGCCAGCAGGGATTACGAGCAGTACTTC CASRDYEQYF
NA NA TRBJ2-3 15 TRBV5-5 TGTGCCAGCAGCTTGTGGACCAGGAGGGGTGATACGCAGTATTTT CASSLWTRRGDTQYF
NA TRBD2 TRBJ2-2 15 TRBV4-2 TGTGCCAGCAGACCGGGACTAGCGGCCACCGGGGAGCTGTTTTTT CASRPGLAATGELFF
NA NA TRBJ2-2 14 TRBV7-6 TGTGCCAGCAGCTTGGAGACCGGGCCCGGGGAGCTGTTTTTT CASSLETGPGELFF
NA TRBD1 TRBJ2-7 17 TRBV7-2 TGTGCCAGCAGCTTAGGCGCCGGGACAGGGGGCAGGTGGGAGCAGTACTTC CASSLGAGTGGRWEQYF
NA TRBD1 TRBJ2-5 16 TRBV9 TGTGCCAGCAGCGTAGGGGCAGGGGGTGCCCAAGAGACCCAGTACTTC CASSVGAGGAQETQYF
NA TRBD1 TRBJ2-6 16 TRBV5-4 TGTGCCAGTCATGGACAGGGACCGGCAGGGGCCAACGTCCTGACTTTC CASHGQGPAGANVLTF
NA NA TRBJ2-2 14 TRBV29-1 TGCAGCGTTGAAGGGACAGTTAACACCGGGGAGCTGTTTTTT CSVEGTVNTGELFF
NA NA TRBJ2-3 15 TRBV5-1 TGCGCCAGCAGCTTGGCAGACGGATACACAGATACGCAGTATTTT CASSLADGYTDTQYF
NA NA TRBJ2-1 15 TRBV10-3 TGTGCCATCAATATCGCCCAGGGCCGAACCAATGAGCAGTTCTTC CAINIAQGRTNEQFF
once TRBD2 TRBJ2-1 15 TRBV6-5 TGTGCCAGCAGTCTGACTAGCGGGGGGGCTGTTGAGCAGTTCTTC CASSLTSGGAVEQFF
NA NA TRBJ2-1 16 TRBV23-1 TGCGCCAGCAGTCAATACGACAGGACCCCTTACAATGAGCAGTTCTTC CASSQYDRTPYNEQFF
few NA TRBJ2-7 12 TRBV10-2 TGCGCCAGCAGTGAGATGGGGGAGGCGCAGTACTTC CASSEMGEAQYF
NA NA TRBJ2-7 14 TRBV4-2 TGTGCCAGCAGCCAAGCGGGGACGCACTACGAGCAGTACTTC CASSQAGTHYEQYF
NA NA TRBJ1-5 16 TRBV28 TGTGCCAGCAGTTGGGGGTGGGCTCGGAGCAATCAGCCCCAGCATTTT CASSWGWARSNQPQHF
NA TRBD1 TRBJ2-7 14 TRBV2 TGTGCCAGCGCCGGGACAGGGGCTTCGAGAGAGCAGTACTTC CASAGTGASREQYF
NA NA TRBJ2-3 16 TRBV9 TGTGCCAGCAGCTCCCGGGCGGGGTTCGGCACAGATACGCAGTATTTT CASSSRAGFGTDTQYF
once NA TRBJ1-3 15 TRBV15 TGTGCCACCAGCAGAGAACTCGACTCTGGAAACACCATATATTTT CATSRELDSGNTIYF
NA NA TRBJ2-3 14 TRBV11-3 TGTGCCAGCAGCTTCAGCACTAGCACAGATACGCAGTATTTT CASSFSTSTDTQYF
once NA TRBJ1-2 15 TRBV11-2 TGTGCCAGCAGCTTAGATCAGGTGGCTTGGTATGGCTACACCTTC CASSLDQVAWYGYTF
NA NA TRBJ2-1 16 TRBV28 TGTGCCAGCAGTCGAGGAGGGAGCAGCTCCTACAATGAGCAGTTCTTC CASSRGGSSSYNEQFF
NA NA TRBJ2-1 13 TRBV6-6 TGTGCCACCACAGGGTACACAGACGATGAGCAGTTCTTC CATTGYTDDEQFF
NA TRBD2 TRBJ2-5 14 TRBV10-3 TGTGCCACCTGGGTAGCGGGAGGACAAGAGACCCAGTACTTC CATWVAGGQETQYF
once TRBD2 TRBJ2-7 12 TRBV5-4 TGTGCCAGCAGCAGGGACTACTACGAGCAGTACTTC CASSRDYYEQYF
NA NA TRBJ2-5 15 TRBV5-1 TGCGCCAGCAGCTTGGTAACCACTACCAAAGAGACCCAGTACTTC CASSLVTTTKETQYF
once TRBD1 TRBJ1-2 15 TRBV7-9 TGTGCCAGCAGCCATACAGGGACAGGGACCTATGGCTACACCTTC CASSHTGTGTYGYTF
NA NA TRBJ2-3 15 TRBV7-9 TGTGCCAGCAGCTTAACGACGGCAATTGTAGATACGCAGTATTTT CASSLTTAIVDTQYF
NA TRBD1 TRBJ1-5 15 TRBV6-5 TGTGCCAGCAGTTACCCAGGGACAGGGGGACAGCCCCAGCATTTT CASSYPGTGGQPQHF
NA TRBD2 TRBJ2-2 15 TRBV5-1 TGCGCCAGCAGCTTTAGCGGGGAACCCACCGGGGAGCTGTTTTTT CASSFSGEPTGELFF
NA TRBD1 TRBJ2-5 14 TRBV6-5 TGTGCCAGCAGCCCGGACAGGGGCGGGGAGACCCAGTACTTC CASSPDRGGETQYF
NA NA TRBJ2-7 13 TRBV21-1 TGTGCCAGCAGCAAATTAGGAAACTACGAGCAGTACTTC CASSKLGNYEQYF
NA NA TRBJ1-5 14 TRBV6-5 TGTGCCAGTAGCAGGGTTACGAGCAATCAGCCCCAGCATTTT CASSRVTSNQPQHF
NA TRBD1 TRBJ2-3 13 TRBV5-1 TGCGCCAGCAGTAGGACAGGGACAGATACGCAGTATTTT CASSRTGTDTQYF
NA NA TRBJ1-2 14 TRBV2 TGTGCCAGCAGTGAAAACAGGGCGATCTATGGCTACACCTTC CASSENRAIYGYTF
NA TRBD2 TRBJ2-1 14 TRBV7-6 TGTGCCAGCAGCGTCATAGCGGGGGGGGGTGAGCAGTTCTTC CASSVIAGGGEQFF
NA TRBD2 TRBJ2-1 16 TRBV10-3 TGTGCCATCAGTGCCGGAGGGCGGGGGAGTTCTAATGAGCAGTTCTTC CAISAGGRGSSNEQFF
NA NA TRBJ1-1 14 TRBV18 TGTGCCAGCTCCCGTCCCGGCCTGAACACTGAAGCTTTCTTT CASSRPGLNTEAFF
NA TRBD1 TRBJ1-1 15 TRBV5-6 TGTGCCAGCAGCGGGACAGTTGGAATGAACACTGAAGCTTTCTTT CASSGTVGMNTEAFF
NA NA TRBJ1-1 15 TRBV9 TGTGCCAGCAGCCCTCGAGGGCAGGTGAACACTGAAGCTTTCTTT CASSPRGQVNTEAFF